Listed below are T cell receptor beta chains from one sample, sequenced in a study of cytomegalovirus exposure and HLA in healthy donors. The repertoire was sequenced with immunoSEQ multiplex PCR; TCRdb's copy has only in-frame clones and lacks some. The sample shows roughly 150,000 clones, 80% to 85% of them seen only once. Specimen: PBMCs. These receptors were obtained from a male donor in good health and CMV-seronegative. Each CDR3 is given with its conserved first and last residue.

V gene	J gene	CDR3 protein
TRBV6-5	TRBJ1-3	CASSYSGPGNTIYF
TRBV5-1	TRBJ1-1	CASSAQGTRAFF
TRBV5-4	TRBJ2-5	CASSLDAREETQYF
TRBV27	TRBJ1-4	CASSTGVVNEKLFF
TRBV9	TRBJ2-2	CASSARPGMNTGELFF
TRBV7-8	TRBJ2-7	CASSLGTVSSYEQYF
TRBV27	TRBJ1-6	CASEPPRNSPLHF
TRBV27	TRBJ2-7	CASSSGPTGYEQYF
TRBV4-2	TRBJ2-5	CASSQGDRVGQETQYF
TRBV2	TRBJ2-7	CASSDDRSSYEQYF
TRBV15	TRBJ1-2	CATSRLGVGYTF
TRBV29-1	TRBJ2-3	CSVGSGEGDVWTDTQYF
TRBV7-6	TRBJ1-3	CASSAYEISGNTIYF
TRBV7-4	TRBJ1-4	CASTRTGRVEKLFF